These T cell receptor beta chains were read from a single sample in a study of T cell responses to AZD1222 COVID-19 vaccine. TCRdb's copy holds only in-frame clones and misses some; the assay was immunoSEQ multiplex PCR. Seen here are 130,000 or so clones, approximately 86% observed once, and the top ten hold approximately 12%. This specimen consisted of peripheral blood, obtained on day 0 of AZD1222 vaccination. All receptors come from an adult in good health. Both conserved end residues are part of each CDR3. The D gene is left open where the match is weak. Size is omitted from some rows. Given values are once, few, many or a class for expanded clones.

D,V,size,J,DNA,CDR3
TRBD2,TRBV9,NA,TRBJ2-7,TGTGCCAGCAGCGGGAACGGGCTAGCGGGAGGATGGGAGCAGTACTTC,CASSGNGLAGGWEQYF
NA,TRBV9,NA,TRBJ2-7,TGTGCCAGCAGCCCCCCAGAGGGTTTCTCCTACGAGCAGTACTTC,CASSPPEGFSYEQYF
TRBD1,TRBV6-5,once,TRBJ1-2,TGTGCCACCCTACCTGACAGGGGCTATGGCTACACCTTC,CATLPDRGYGYTF
NA,TRBV7-2,NA,TRBJ2-7,TGTGCCAGCAGCTCTGGCCCATCCGGGACTCACTCCTACGAGCAGTACTTC,CASSSGPSGTHSYEQYF
NA,TRBV7-9,NA,TRBJ2-2,TGTGCCAGCAACCGAGGAGAGCTGTTTTTT,CASNRGELFF
TRBD1,TRBV5-5,NA,TRBJ2-7,TGTGCCAGCAGCTCGCTACGCGGCAGATACGGACAGGACGAGCAGTACTTC,CASSSLRGRYGQDEQYF
NA,TRBV3-1/TRBV3-2,NA,TRBJ2-1,TGTGCCAGCAGCCAACGCCCTACTCGGGGGAGTAATAATGAGCAGTTCTTC,CASSQRPTRGSNNEQFF
TRBD1,TRBV2,NA,TRBJ1-2,TGTGCCAGCACTGACTCCGGACAGGGCCGAGAAGGCTACACCTTC,CASTDSGQGREGYTF
NA,TRBV4-3,NA,TRBJ1-1,TGCGCCAGCAGCCAAGATCCACAGGGAGGGAACACTGAAGCTTTCTTT,CASSQDPQGGNTEAFF
NA,TRBV7-9,NA,TRBJ1-3,TGTGCCAGCAGCCTCCAAGACGTACGTCTGGAAAGCACCATATATTTT,CASSLQDVRLESTIYF
NA,TRBV28,NA,TRBJ1-2,TGTGCCAGCGAAAACTCCAACCTCAGACAGTTCGGCTACACCTTC,CASENSNLRQFGYTF
TRBD1,TRBV7-9,NA,TRBJ2-5,TGTGCCAGCAGCTTAGGGGACAGGCAAGAGACCCAGTACTTC,CASSLGDRQETQYF
NA,TRBV14,NA,TRBJ2-7,TGTGCCAGCAGCGCCCCGGGACCGAGATTCTACGAGCAGTACTTC,CASSAPGPRFYEQYF
NA,TRBV28,NA,TRBJ1-2,TGTGCCAGCAGTGGTATTCGGGTGCACTATGGCTACACCTTC,CASSGIRVHYGYTF
NA,TRBV5-6,NA,TRBJ2-3,TGTGCCAGCAGCTTGGATCTCTCGGGTGATACGCAGTATTTT,CASSLDLSGDTQYF
TRBD1,TRBV11-2,NA,TRBJ1-3,TGTGCCAGCAGGACAGGGTTCGGCAAACAAAACTCTGGAAACACCATATATTTT,CASRTGFGKQNSGNTIYF
NA,TRBV27,NA,TRBJ1-2,TGTGCCAGCTCGGGGGCAGGGTATGGCTACACCTTC,CASSGAGYGYTF
NA,TRBV12-3/TRBV12-4,NA,TRBJ1-2,TGTGCCAGCAGTTTGTCAGCTACCTATGGCTACACCTTC,CASSLSATYGYTF
TRBD1,TRBV27,NA,TRBJ2-7,TGTGCCAGCAGTTTCAGACCGGGACAGGGTTCCGAGCAGTACTTC,CASSFRPGQGSEQYF
TRBD2,TRBV2,NA,TRBJ2-7,TGTGCCAGCAGTCCGGGACTAACCACACAGTACTTC,CASSPGLTTQYF
NA,TRBV5-8,NA,TRBJ1-5,TGTGCCAGCAGCTTGCTACTCCTTAGCAATCAGCCCCAGCATTTT,CASSLLLLSNQPQHF
NA,TRBV7-9,NA,TRBJ2-7,TGTGCCAGCAGCGGGGGGAAGGGGAGCTCCTACGAGCAGTACTTC,CASSGGKGSSYEQYF
NA,TRBV6-2/TRBV6-3,NA,TRBJ1-2,TGTGCCAGCAGTCCCCCGGGCCGACCAACCGGGTACACCTTC,CASSPPGRPTGYTF
TRBD1,TRBV3-1/TRBV3-2,NA,TRBJ1-5,TGTGCCAGCAGCCAATCTACAGGGGAACAGCCCCAGCATTTT,CASSQSTGEQPQHF
NA,TRBV12-3/TRBV12-4,NA,TRBJ2-1,TGTGCCAGCAGTTTTATTGAGCAGTTCTTC,CASSFIEQFF
TRBD2,TRBV2,NA,TRBJ2-2,TGTGCCAGCAGCCCGGCGCTAGCGGGAGTATACGGGGAGCTGTTTTTT,CASSPALAGVYGELFF
NA,TRBV20-1,NA,TRBJ2-7,TGCAGTGCTAAAGAAACCTACGAGCAGTACTTC,CSAKETYEQYF
TRBD2,TRBV7-9,NA,TRBJ2-2,TGTGCCAGCAGCCCTAGCGGGGGGGCCCGGACCGGGGAGCTGTTTTTT,CASSPSGGARTGELFF
NA,TRBV6-5,NA,TRBJ1-5,TGTGCCAGCACTACTACAGGGTTCGGCAATCAGCCCCAGCATTTT,CASTTTGFGNQPQHF
TRBD1,TRBV27,NA,TRBJ1-2,TGTGCCAGCAGTTTATCTTGGACAGGGCTCTTTGACGATTATGGCTACACCTTC,CASSLSWTGLFDDYGYTF
TRBD1,TRBV11-2,NA,TRBJ1-3,TGTGCCAGCAGCTTAGCGGTTCACGGGACAGTTTATGGAAACACCATATATTTT,CASSLAVHGTVYGNTIYF
NA,TRBV15,NA,TRBJ2-2,TGTGCCACCAGCATCGACAAGGACGGCCTGAACACCGGGGAGCTGTTTTTT,CATSIDKDGLNTGELFF
NA,TRBV4-3,NA,TRBJ2-7,TGCGCCAGCAGCCAGTACCGGGGGCTTTACGAGCAGTACTTC,CASSQYRGLYEQYF
TRBD1,TRBV6-5,NA,TRBJ2-5,TGTGCCAGCAGTTATACAGGGGATCAAGAGACCCAGTACTTC,CASSYTGDQETQYF
TRBD1,TRBV19,once,TRBJ2-5,TGTGCCAGTAGTATGCCCCGGACAGGGAATTTGGAGACCCAGTACTTC,CASSMPRTGNLETQYF